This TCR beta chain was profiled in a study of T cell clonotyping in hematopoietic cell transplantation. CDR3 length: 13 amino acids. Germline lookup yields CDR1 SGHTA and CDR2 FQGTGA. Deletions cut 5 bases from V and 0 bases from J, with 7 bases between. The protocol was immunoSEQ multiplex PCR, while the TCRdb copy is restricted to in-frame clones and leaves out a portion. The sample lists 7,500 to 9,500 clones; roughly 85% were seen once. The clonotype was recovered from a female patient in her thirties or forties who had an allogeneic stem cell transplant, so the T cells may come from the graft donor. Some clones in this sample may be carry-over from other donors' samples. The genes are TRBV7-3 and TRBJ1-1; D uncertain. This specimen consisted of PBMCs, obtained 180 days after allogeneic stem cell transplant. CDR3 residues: CASSILLNTEAFF. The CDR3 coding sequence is TGTGCCAGCAGCATTTTGTTGAACACTGAAGCTTTCTTT.